This T cell receptor beta chain was recorded in a study of blood T cell repertoires in COVID-19. Overall study context: There were acute and convalescent COVID-19 samples, and they came from the United States, Italy and Spain. The cDNA or gDNA used as material had been derived from T cells, B-cell-depleted T cells, or PBMCs.

In the original workflow: For nucleated cells, counts were estimated from reference gene primer amplification. Repertoires were generated with immunoSEQ multiplex PCR, while TCRdb's copy carries only in-frame clones and drops some. V and J calls and clone size come straight from that table; D and trimming were deduced from the DNA. The sample comprises 100,000 to 150,000 clones, approximately 74% of which are singletons, and 4.5% to 6% rests with the top ten. This CDR3 is 15 amino acids long. CDR1 SGHDT and CDR2 YYEEEE come from the germline V gene. V was clipped by 4 bases and J by 5 bases, with 15 bases between them. Enrolled during active infection, Seattle patients were then followed longitudinally.

The material sequenced was peripheral blood. The genes are TRBV5-6 and TRBJ2-2, with a possible D match to TRBD2 (6 bases). The sequence was collected from a man at least 80 years old with COVID-19, enrolled during active disease. This CDR3 reads CASSPWDGGTGELFF. CDR3 bases: TGTGCCAGCAGCCCTTGGGACGGGGGAACCGGGGAGCTGTTTTTT. Full variable domain (missing parts from reference TRBV5-6 and TRBJ2-2): DAGVTQSPTHLIKTRGQQVTLRCSPKSGHDTVSWYQQALGQGPQFIFQYYEEEERQRGNFPDRFSGHQFPNYSSELNVNALLLGDSALYLCASSPWDGGTGELFFGEGSRLTVL.